This T cell receptor (beta chain) was identified during a study of blood T cell repertoires in COVID-19 (dated by TCRdb to the early 2020s). Background for the entire study: Collaborator samples came from the United States, Italy and Spain and covered acute and convalescent phases of COVID-19. Deeply sampled blood TCRbeta repertoires from subjects exposed to, actively infected with, or recovered from COVID-19 were included in the dataset. The material from the prospective study consisted of cDNA or gDNA derived from T cells, B-cell-depleted T cells, or PBMCs. A de-identified subject ID, COVID-19 status, age in years and sex were almost always included in the sample metadata. The repertoires were released in a freely available public database meant as a resource for research on the immune response to SARS-CoV-2. Samples were obtained from the ongoing ImmuneRACE study (first 160 participants) and from 1,254 subjects provided by 6 global collaborators. Where available, HLA class I and class II types were taken from metadata supplied by the sample provider and were not determined by assay-based typing.

As concerns this clone: Its antigen target is currently unknown. Base qualities are not recorded, but no much larger clone differs from it by a single base.

TCRbeta CDR3 regions were amplified from genomic DNA by means of the immunoSEQ Assay, a bias-controlled multiplex PCR. Per the source publication's procedure: Nucleated cell counts per sample were estimated from amplification of reference gene primers within the assay. Sequence reads were collapsed and filtered to measure the absolute abundance of every unique TCRbeta CDR3 rearrangement. Productive Simpson clonality was computed per sample as the square root of Simpson's diversity index over productive rearrangements. TCRdb carries this immuneACCESS record with in-frame sequences only. Its versions omit some clonotypes, under half of them owing to an unresolved V gene in the studies checked, with the rest unexplained. V, J and clone size are taken as reported in that table, and D and trimming were inferred from the DNA itself. A total of about 390,000 clones appear in this sample, approximately 87% of them only once. The ten largest account for roughly a tenth of the sample.

Here is what the overall study found, with its caveats: The quantity of clinical and demographic metadata differed by source and by participant and was supplied without curation.

V loses 3 bases at its end and J loses 6 bases; junction bases beyond the gene matches: 10. The CDR3 runs 17 residues from the cysteine to the phenylalanine. Only the CDR3 DNA is retained, 51 bases long and in frame from the first base. CDR1 and CDR2 (MGHRA, YSYEKL) derive from the germline V gene. Enrolling through a virtual design, the prospective study's participants ranged in age from roughly 18 to 95 years and lived across about two dozen United States geographic areas. In the prospective study, cohorts were assigned on the basis of participant-reported clinical history obtained from a screening survey and a study questionnaire. Recovered participants in ImmuneRACE Cohort 3 were defined as having two consecutive negative NP/OP PCR tests, clearance from a healthcare professional, or resolution of symptoms. In the prospective study, mobile phlebotomists collected whole blood, serum and a nasopharyngeal or oropharyngeal swab from each participant. Additional blood draws and questionnaires over an approximately two-month period could optionally be provided by prospective study participants. Before DNA extraction, prospective study blood samples were shipped either frozen or at room temperature.

The rearrangement joined TRBV4-1 to TRBJ1-4; 10 nucleotides in the junction match TRBD1. Source material: PBMCs or T cells enriched from blood (not recorded which). The TCR comes from a woman between 45 and 65 years old who had recovered from COVID-19. The bases read TGCGCCAGCAGCCAGAGCACTTCCGGGACAGGGGATGAAAAACTGTTTTTT. This yields the protein CASSQSTSGTGDEKLFF.